This entry concerns a single TCR beta chain. Its cognate antigen is unknown. These data belong to a study of type 1 regulatory T cells. Study information: T-allo10 is an in vitro-generated, Tr1-enriched CD4 T cell product specific for alloantigen. Points from the study as a whole: Tr1 cells had a more restricted TCR repertoire than non-Tr1 cells.

TCRdb reanalysed the reads using MiXCR and keeps one entry per CDR3 protein. The sample consists of about 62,000 distinct CDR3 sequences, 62% of them appearing once. The germline CDR1 and CDR2 sequences are MGHRA and YSYEKL. This CDR3 has 13 amino acids. V lost 9 bases and J lost 1, with 11 bases in between. Sequencing was carried out using cultured non-Tr1 T cells, either the whole culture or a sorted T cell fraction (not recorded which). The source of this sequence is a human donor in good health. The chain combines TRBV4-1 with TRBJ2-3, with D possibly being TRBD2 (6 bases). Here the CDR3 DNA reads TGCGCCAGTGGGGCTAGCGGCACAGATACGCAGTATTTT. Protein sequence: CASGASGTDTQYF.